This T cell receptor (beta chain) is drawn from a study of blood T cell repertoires in COVID-19. The overall study: Samples came from the United States, Italy and Spain, spanning acute and convalescent COVID-19. T cells, B-cell-depleted T cells, or PBMCs provided the cDNA or gDNA that served as material.

Original handling: Researchers report that nucleated cell counts were estimated from reference gene primer amplification. Clones were read by immunoSEQ multiplex PCR, and TCRdb kept only the in-frame ones, dropping some. V and J calls and clone size are those listed in that table; D and trimming were worked out from the DNA. Here the sample spans some 40,000 clones, about 85% being singletons. Deletions cut 5 bases from V and 3 bases from J, with 7 bases between. This CDR3 has 12 residues. The germline V gene has CDR1 SNHLY and CDR2 FYNNEI. Sequencing was carried out using peripheral blood. This chain connects TRBV2 to TRBJ1-1, with a tentative D call TRBD1 (5 bases). The source is a woman aged 80 or older with acute or convalescent COVID-19. CDR3 in amino acids: CASSTGYTEAFF. The CDR3 coding sequence is TGTGCCAGCAGTACAGGATACACTGAAGCTTTCTTT.